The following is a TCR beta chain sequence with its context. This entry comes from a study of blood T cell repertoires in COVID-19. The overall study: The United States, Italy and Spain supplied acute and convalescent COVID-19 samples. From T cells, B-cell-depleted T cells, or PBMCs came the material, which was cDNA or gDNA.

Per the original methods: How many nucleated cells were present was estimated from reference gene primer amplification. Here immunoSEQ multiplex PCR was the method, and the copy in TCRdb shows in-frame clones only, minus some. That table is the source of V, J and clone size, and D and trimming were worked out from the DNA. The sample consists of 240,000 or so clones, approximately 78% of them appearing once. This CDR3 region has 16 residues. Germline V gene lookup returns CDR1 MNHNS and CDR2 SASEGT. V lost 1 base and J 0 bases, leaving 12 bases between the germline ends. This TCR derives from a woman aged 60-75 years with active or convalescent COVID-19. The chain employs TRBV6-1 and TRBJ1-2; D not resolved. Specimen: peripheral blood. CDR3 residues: CASSEGRSTANYGYTF. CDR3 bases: TGTGCCAGCAGTGAAGGTCGTTCCACAGCTAACTATGGCTACACCTTC.